What follows are 25 T cell receptor beta chains derived from one specimen sequenced in a study of T cells of healthy individuals. Using its own MiXCR run on the 5' RACE reads, TCRdb lists one record per CDR3 protein. This sample has around 63,000 distinct CDR3 sequences; 15% to 20% occur once, and the top ten carry around 4.7%. Source of these receptors: a human donor in good health.

A few counts support this clonotype. The chain recombines TRBV6-5 with TRBJ1-1, with a possible D match to TRBD1 (6 bases). Trimming pared 0 bases from V and 0 bases from J, leaving 17 bases between. CDR3 length equals 18 residues. Germline lookup yields CDR1 MNHEY and CDR2 SVGAGI. CDR3 DNA sequence: TGTGCCAGCAGTTACTCCCCCGGGGGCGCTAATTTGAACACTGAAGCTTTCTTT. Translated: CASSYSPGGANLNTEAFF.

This clonotype was counted a few times. This chain connects TRBV5-1 to TRBJ1-2; 7 bases agree with TRBD1. V lost 3 bases and J lost 2; bases outside the gene matches: 4. This CDR3 has 14 residues. Looked up from germline, CDR1 is SGHRS and CDR2 is YFSETQ. The CDR3 nucleotides are TGCGCCAGCAGCTCCTCGACAGGGAACTATGGCTACACCTTC. Translated: CASSSSTGNYGYTF.

This clonotype appeared many times. The CDR3 DNA is TGCAGTGCTAGAGATCCCCCGAACTATGGCTACACCTTC. It translates to CSARDPPNYGYTF. V gene TRBV20-1 combines with J gene TRBJ1-2, with D uncertain. The CDR3 runs 13 residues. Per germline, CDR1 DFQATT and CDR2 SNEGSKA (reference sequence). Deletions cut 0 bases from V and 2 bases from J, with 7 bases between.

This clonotype appeared a few times. The chain carries TRBV5-1 and TRBJ2-5, with 8 bases aligning to TRBD1. With V trimmed by 1 base and J by 5 bases, 7 bases remained unmatched. Germline V gene sequence: CDR1 SGHRS, CDR2 YFSETQ. This CDR3 is 15 amino acids long. CDR3 in amino acids: CASSLTGQGGETQYF. The CDR3 coding sequence is TGCGCCAGCAGCTTGACTGGACAGGGCGGGGAGACCCAGTACTTC.

The gene calls are TRBV2 and TRBJ1-1, with TRBD1 as a possible D gene (5 bases). V lost 8 bases and J lost 6, with 13 bases in between. The CDR3 is 12 residues long. Germline V lookup: CDR1 SNHLY, CDR2 FYNNEI. The CDR3 loop is CASGDPLAEAFF. In nucleotides, the CDR3 is TGTGCCAGCGGGGACCCGCTGGCTGAAGCTTTCTTT.

This clonotype was seen repeatedly, ten times or more. This sequence joins TRBV7-6 and TRBJ2-1; D could derive from TRBD1 or TRBD2 (5 bases each). Between the trimmed V and J ends, which lost 5 bases and 6 bases, there was a span of 11 bases. Germline loops: CDR1 SGHVS, CDR2 FNYEAQ. The CDR3 totals 13 residues. The CDR3 reads CASSKGRGNEQFF. In DNA, the CDR3 is TGTGCCAGCAGCAAGGGACGGGGCAATGAGCAGTTCTTC.

V is TRBV7-9 and J is TRBJ1-5, with D possibly matching TRBD1 (6 bases). CDR1 is SEHNR, CDR2 FQNEAQ, per germline (reference sequence). The length of the CDR3 is 15 residues. Trimming removed 4 bases from V and 2 bases from J, with 12 bases in between. The CDR3 protein is CASSSSQGRNQPQHF. CDR3 in DNA: TGTGCCAGCAGCTCAAGCCAGGGGCGCAATCAGCCCCAGCATTTT.

This clonotype appeared many times. This CDR3 is CASSLQENTEAFF. DNA for the CDR3: TGTGCCAGCAGCTTACAGGAGAACACTGAAGCTTTCTTT. The chain has TRBV7-3 and TRBJ1-1; D gene uncertain. V was pared by 2 bases and J by 1 base, with 5 bases between. Germline CDR1 reads SGHTA; CDR2 reads FQGTGA. This CDR3 has 13 residues.

This clonotype has at least ten counts. The chain links TRBV5-1 to TRBJ2-3; D remains ambiguous. This CDR3 contains 14 residues. CDR1 is SGHRS and CDR2 is YFSETQ in the germline V gene. V lost 2 bases, J lost 1 base, and 8 bases lay in between. CDR3 sequence (DNA): TGCGCCAGCAGCTTCCCAGAACGCACAGATACGCAGTATTTT. It encodes CASSFPERTDTQYF.

There are a few counts of this clonotype. The chain combines TRBV6-2 or TRBV6-3 with TRBJ2-7; D remains unclear. Trimming shortened V by 2 bases and J by 0 bases, and 11 bases separated the two germline ends. Germline CDR1 MNHEY, CDR2 SVGEGT. This CDR3 spans 15 amino acids. This CDR3 reads CASSYDQASSYEQYF. DNA for the CDR3: TGTGCCAGCAGTTACGACCAGGCAAGCTCCTACGAGCAGTACTTC.

V usage is TRBV10-2 and J usage is TRBJ2-7, with D perhaps being TRBD1 or TRBD2 (6 bases each). V dropped 7 bases and J dropped 0 bases, with 16 bases sitting between them. From germline, CDR1 is WSHSY and CDR2 SAAADI. CDR3 length: 15 amino acids. The CDR3 coding sequence is TGCGCCAGCACCCCGGGGGCAGGACTCTCCTACGAGCAGTACTTC. Protein product: CASTPGAGLSYEQYF.

The J gene is TRBJ2-7, the V gene TRBV6-6; 7 bases map to TRBD2. The germline V gene encodes CDR1 MNHNY and CDR2 SVGAGI (reference sequence). CDR3 length: 13 amino acids. The trim removed 6 bases at V and 6 bases at J, leaving 8 bases unmatched. The CDR3 bases are TGTGCCAGCAGGGGGGAGGGCCTGGGCGAGCAGTACTTC. Translation: CASRGEGLGEQYF.

This chain joins TRBV7-9 and TRBJ2-7; D may be TRBD1 (5 bases). CDR3 length equals 13 residues. Germline CDR1 is SEHNR and CDR2 is FQNEAQ (reference sequence). Between the trimmed V and J ends, which lost 0 bases and 6 bases, there was a span of 9 bases. The CDR3 protein is CASSLAQALEQYF. CDR3 DNA sequence: TGTGCCAGCAGCTTAGCACAGGCCCTCGAGCAGTACTTC.

This clonotype has only a few counts. The chain carries TRBV28 and TRBJ2-2; perhaps TRBD2 as D (5 bases). This CDR3 is 17 amino acids long. The V end was cut by 3 bases, the J end by 0 bases, with 14 bases between. CDR1 and CDR2 from the germline V gene are MDHEN and SYDVKM. In nucleotides, the CDR3 is TGTGCCAGCAGTTTTGGGAGCTGGAGGACGAACACCGGGGAGCTGTTTTTT. It specifies CASSFGSWRTNTGELFF.

Only a few counts were recorded for this clonotype. The chain carries TRBV5-1 and TRBJ1-4; no firm D call. Trimming shortened V by 0 bases and J by 8 bases, and 8 bases separated the two germline ends. This CDR3 has 13 amino acids. CDR1 and CDR2 from the germline V gene are SGHRS and YFSETQ. This CDR3 reads CASSLDTAEKLFF. The DNA for the CDR3 is TGCGCCAGCAGCTTGGACACCGCGGAAAAACTGTTTTTT.

This clonotype was seen just once. The chain couples TRBV4-3 to TRBJ2-3, with no clear D. The CDR3 spans 13 residues. V was pared by 0 bases and J by 8 bases, with 9 bases between. The germline gives CDR1 LGHNA, CDR2 YSLEER. The CDR3 spells CASSQEGWGTQYF. CDR3 nucleotides: TGCGCCAGCAGCCAAGAGGGGTGGGGTACGCAGTATTTT.

The rearrangement links TRBV18 to TRBJ2-5; no reliable D call. The CDR3 loop spans 12 amino acids. V dropped 4 bases and J dropped 3 bases, with 6 bases sitting between them. From germline, CDR1 is KGHSH and CDR2 LQKENI. The DNA of the CDR3 is TGTGCCAGCTCACTGAAGGAAGAGACCCAGTACTTC. Translating it yields CASSLKEETQYF.

This clonotype was counted a few times. The chain is built from TRBV12-3 or TRBV12-4 and TRBJ2-7, with 8 bases fitting TRBD1. With V trimmed by 5 bases and J by 0 bases, 9 bases remained unmatched. This CDR3 region has 16 residues. CDR3 protein: CASSHPGGRDSYEQYF. The CDR3 region has the DNA TGTGCCAGCAGTCACCCAGGGGGCAGAGACTCCTACGAGCAGTACTTC.

This clonotype was observed a few times. V and J are TRBV7-2 and TRBJ2-3; possibly TRBD2 for D (7 bases). Germline V CDR1 and CDR2: SGHTA, FQGNSA. This CDR3 has 15 residues. V lost 6 bases and J lost 5, with 18 bases in between. The CDR3 nucleotides are TGTGCCAGCAGTTTAATTGTGGGAGGGGGAGATACGCAGTATTTT. Translated, it gives CASSLIVGGGDTQYF.

The rearrangement uses TRBV19 and TRBJ1-1; 9 bases are shared with TRBD1. J lost 0 bases, V lost 9 bases, and 11 bases had no gene match. Germline CDR1 reads LNHDA; CDR2 reads SQIVND (reference sequence). CDR3 length: 16 residues. The CDR3 spells CASGGTGSRVNTEAFF. The CDR3 DNA is TGTGCCAGCGGAGGGACAGGGTCCCGCGTGAACACTGAAGCTTTCTTT.

This clonotype was counted at least ten times. The V and J genes are TRBV7-2 and TRBJ2-3, with 12 bases matching TRBD2. The V and J ends lost 5 bases and 7 bases, in that order; junction bases with no gene match: 7. CDR1 and CDR2 from the germline V gene are SGHTA and FQGNSA. The CDR3 totals 15 residues. CDR3 nucleotide sequence: TGTGCCAGCAGCCTCTGGACTAGCGGGGCTCATACGCAGTATTTT. This codes for CASSLWTSGAHTQYF.

This clonotype was observed at least ten times. This chain links TRBV5-4 with TRBJ1-1; unclear D gene. The CDR3 is 14 amino acids. V was cut by 0 bases and J by 1 base, with 7 bases left in between. The germline CDR1 and CDR2 sequences are SGHNT and YYREEE (reference sequence). CDR3 bases: TGTGCCAGCAGCTTGGGATTGGGGAACACTGAAGCTTTCTTT. Its translation is CASSLGLGNTEAFF.

V usage is TRBV13 and J usage is TRBJ2-7; a weak D match, TRBD2 (6 bases). The V end lost 3 bases, the J end lost 6 bases, and 18 bases lay between the germline ends. This CDR3 spans 15 amino acids. Germline CDR1 reads PRHDT; CDR2 reads FYEKMQ (reference sequence). The CDR3 region has the DNA TGTGCCAGCAGCTTTCCCCTCGGGGGAACTTCCGAGCAGTACTTC. This sequence encodes CASSFPLGGTSEQYF. The full variable domain, rest sourced from reference TRBV13 and TRBJ2-7, is AAGVIQSPRHLIKEKRETATLKCYPIPRHDTVYWYQQGPGQDPQFLISFYEKMQSDKGSIPDRFSAQQFSDYHSELNMSSLELGDSALYFCASSFPLGGTSEQYFGPGTRLTVT.

This clonotype has a handful of counts. V is TRBV7-2 and J is TRBJ2-7; a weak D match, TRBD1 (6 bases). Germline V lookup: CDR1 SGHTA, CDR2 FQGNSA. The CDR3 has 14 amino acids. V was trimmed by 5 bases and J by 6 bases, leaving 17 bases between them. CDR3: CASSPRFPGVEQYF. The CDR3 coding sequence is TGTGCCAGCAGCCCCAGGTTCCCAGGGGTCGAGCAGTACTTC.

V and J are TRBV10-3 and TRBJ1-2, with D possibly TRBD1 on 5 matching bases. The CDR3 extends over 14 amino acids. Germline values: CDR1 ENHRY, CDR2 SYGVKD. V gave up 10 bases and J gave up 1 base, with 16 bases separating them. The CDR3 here is CATTRDPNNYGYTF. CDR3 DNA: TGTGCCACAACCCGGGACCCAAATAACTATGGCTACACCTTC.